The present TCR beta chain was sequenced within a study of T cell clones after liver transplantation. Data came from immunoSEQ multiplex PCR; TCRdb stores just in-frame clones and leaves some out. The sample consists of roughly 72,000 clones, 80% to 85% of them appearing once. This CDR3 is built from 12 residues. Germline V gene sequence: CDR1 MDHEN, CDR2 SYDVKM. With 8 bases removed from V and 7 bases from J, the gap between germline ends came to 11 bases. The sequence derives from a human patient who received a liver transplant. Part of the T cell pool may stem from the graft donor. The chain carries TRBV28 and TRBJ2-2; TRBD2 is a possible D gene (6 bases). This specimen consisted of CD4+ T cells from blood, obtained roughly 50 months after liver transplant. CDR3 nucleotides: TGTGCCAGCCTAGAGCGGGTCGGGGAGCTGTTTTTT. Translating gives CASLERVGELFF.